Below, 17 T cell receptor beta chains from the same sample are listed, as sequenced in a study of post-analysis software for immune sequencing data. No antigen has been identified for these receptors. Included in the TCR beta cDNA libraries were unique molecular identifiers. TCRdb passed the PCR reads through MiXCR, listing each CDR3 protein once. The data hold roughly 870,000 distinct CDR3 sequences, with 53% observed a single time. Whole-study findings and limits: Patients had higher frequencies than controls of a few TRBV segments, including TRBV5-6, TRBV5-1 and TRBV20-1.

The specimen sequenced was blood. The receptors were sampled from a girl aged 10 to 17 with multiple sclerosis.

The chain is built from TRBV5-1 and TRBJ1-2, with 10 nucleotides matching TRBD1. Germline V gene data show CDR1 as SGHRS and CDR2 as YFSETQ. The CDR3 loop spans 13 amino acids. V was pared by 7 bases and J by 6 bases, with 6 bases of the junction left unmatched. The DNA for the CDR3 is TGCGCCAGCGAGACAGGGGGCGGCAATGGCTACACCTTC. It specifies CASETGGGNGYTF.

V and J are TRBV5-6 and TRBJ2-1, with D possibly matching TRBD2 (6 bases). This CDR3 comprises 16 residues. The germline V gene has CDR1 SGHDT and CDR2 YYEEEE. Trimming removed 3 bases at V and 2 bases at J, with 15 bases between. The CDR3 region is CASSSTSEGTYNEQFF. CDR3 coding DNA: TGTGCCAGCAGCTCAACTTCGGAGGGTACCTACAATGAGCAGTTCTTC.

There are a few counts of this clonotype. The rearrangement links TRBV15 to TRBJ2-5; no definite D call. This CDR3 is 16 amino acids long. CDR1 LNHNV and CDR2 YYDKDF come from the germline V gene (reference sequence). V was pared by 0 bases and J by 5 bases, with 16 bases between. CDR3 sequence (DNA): TGTGCCACCAGCAGAGATAGGTCGGCTCCGGGTGAGACCCAGTACTTC. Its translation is CATSRDRSAPGETQYF.

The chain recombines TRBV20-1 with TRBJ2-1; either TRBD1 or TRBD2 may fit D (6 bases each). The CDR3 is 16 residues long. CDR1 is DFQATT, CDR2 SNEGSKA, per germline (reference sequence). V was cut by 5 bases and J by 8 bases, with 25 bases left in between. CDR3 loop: CSADNPSRGTGDEQFF. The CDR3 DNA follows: TGCAGTGCTGACAATCCTAGTAGGGGGACGGGGGATGAGCAGTTCTTC.

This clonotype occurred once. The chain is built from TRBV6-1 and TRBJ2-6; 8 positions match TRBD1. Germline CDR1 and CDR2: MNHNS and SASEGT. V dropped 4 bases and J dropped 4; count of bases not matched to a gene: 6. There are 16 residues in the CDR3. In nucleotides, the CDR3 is TGTGCCAGCAGTGTGAGGACAGGGACCGGGGCCAACGTCCTGACTTTC. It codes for CASSVRTGTGANVLTF.

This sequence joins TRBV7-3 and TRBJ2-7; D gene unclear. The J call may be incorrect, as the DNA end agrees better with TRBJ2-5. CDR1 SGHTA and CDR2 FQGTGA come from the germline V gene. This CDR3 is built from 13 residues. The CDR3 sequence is CASSIGAQETQYF. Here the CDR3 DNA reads TGTGCCAGCAGTATAGGAGCTCAAGAGACCCAGTACTTC.

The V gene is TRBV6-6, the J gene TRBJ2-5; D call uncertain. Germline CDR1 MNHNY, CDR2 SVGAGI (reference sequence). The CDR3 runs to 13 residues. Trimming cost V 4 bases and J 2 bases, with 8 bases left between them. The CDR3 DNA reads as TGTGCCAGCAGTTTGATGGATCAAGAGACCCAGTACTTC. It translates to CASSLMDQETQYF.

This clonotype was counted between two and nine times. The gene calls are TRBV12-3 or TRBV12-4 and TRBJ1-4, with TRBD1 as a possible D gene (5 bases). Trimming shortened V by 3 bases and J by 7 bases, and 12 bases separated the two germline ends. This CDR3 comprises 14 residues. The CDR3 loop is CASSLQGGREKLFF. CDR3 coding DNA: TGTGCCAGCAGTTTGCAGGGCGGGCGTGAAAAACTGTTTTTT.

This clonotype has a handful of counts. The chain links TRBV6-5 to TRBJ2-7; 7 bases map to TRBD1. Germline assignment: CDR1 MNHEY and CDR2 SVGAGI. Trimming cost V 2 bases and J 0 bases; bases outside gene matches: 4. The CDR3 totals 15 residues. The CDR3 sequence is CASSYTGAGSYEQYF. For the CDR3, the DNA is TGTGCCAGCAGTTACACAGGGGCCGGCTCCTACGAGCAGTACTTC.

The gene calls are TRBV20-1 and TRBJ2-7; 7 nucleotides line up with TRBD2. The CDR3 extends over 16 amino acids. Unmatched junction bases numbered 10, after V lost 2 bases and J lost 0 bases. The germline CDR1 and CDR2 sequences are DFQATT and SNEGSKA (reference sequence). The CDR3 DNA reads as TGCAGTGCTAGATGGGCGATGGGGGGGAGCTCCTACGAGCAGTACTTC. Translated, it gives CSARWAMGGSSYEQYF.

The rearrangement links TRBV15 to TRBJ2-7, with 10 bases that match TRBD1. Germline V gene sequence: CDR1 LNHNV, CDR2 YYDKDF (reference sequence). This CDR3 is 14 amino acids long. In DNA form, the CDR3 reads TGCGCCACCAGCAGAAGACAGGGGGCTAACGAGCAGTACGTC. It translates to CATSRRQGANEQYV.

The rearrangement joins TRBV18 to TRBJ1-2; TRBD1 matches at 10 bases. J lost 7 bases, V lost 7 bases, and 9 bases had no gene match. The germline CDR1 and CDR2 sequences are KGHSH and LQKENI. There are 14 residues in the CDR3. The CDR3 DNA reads TGTGCCAGCTACGACCGGGACAGGGGATCTGGCTACACCTTC. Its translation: CASYDRDRGSGYTF.

CDR3 amino acids: CASSQTGGPRGGYTF. The CDR3 DNA reads as TGTGCCAGCAGCCAGACAGGAGGCCCTAGGGGCGGCTACACCTTC. This chain connects TRBV7-9 to TRBJ1-2; tentative D call: TRBD1 (6 bases). The CDR3 runs to 15 residues. Germline lookup yields CDR1 SEHNR and CDR2 FQNEAQ (reference sequence). V lost 5 bases, J lost 8 bases, and 21 bases lay in between.

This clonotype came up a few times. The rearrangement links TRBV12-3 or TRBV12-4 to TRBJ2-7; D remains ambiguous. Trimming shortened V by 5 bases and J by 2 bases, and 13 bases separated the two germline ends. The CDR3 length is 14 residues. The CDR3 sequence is CASSVTSKPYEQYF. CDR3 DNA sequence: TGTGCCAGCAGTGTGACATCCAAACCCTACGAGCAGTACTTC.

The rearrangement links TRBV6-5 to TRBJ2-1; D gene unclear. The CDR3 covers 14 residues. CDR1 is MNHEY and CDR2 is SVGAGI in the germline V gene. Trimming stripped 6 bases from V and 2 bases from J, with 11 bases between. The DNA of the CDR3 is TGTGCCAGCAGCGAAGGGTTCGCCTACAATGAGCAGTTCTTC. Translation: CASSEGFAYNEQFF.

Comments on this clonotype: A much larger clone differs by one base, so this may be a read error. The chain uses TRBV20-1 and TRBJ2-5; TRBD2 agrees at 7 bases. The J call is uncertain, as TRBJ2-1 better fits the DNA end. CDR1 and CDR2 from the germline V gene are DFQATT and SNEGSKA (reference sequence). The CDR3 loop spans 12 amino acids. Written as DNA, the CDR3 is TGCAGTGCTAGTCGGGGGGAAGAGACCCAGTTCTTC. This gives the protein CSASRGEETQFF.

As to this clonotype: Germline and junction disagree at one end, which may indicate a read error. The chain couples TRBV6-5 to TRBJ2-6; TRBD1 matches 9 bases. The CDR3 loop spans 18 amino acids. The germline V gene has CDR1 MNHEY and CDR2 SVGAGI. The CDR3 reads CASSSPGTGTSGANVRTF. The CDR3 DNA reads TGTGCCAGCAGTTCCCCCGGGACAGGGACGTCTGGGGCCAACGTCCGGACTTTC.